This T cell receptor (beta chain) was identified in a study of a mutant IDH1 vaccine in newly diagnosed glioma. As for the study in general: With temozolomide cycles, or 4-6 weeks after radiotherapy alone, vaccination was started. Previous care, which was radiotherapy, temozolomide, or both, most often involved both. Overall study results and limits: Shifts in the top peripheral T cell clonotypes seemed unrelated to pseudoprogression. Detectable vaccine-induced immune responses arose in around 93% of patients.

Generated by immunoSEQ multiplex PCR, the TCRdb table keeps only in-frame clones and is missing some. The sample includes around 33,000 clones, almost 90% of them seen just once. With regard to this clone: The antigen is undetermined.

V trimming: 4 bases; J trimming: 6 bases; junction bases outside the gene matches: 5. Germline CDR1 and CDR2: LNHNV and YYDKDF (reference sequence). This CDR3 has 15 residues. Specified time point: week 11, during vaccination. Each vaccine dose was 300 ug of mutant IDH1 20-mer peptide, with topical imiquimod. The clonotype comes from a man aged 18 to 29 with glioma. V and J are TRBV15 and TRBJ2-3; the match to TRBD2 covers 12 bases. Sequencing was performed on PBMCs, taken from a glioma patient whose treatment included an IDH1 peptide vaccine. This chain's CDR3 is CATSTTSGRPDTQYF. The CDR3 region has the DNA TGTGCCACCAGCACAACTAGCGGGAGGCCGGATACGCAGTATTTT.